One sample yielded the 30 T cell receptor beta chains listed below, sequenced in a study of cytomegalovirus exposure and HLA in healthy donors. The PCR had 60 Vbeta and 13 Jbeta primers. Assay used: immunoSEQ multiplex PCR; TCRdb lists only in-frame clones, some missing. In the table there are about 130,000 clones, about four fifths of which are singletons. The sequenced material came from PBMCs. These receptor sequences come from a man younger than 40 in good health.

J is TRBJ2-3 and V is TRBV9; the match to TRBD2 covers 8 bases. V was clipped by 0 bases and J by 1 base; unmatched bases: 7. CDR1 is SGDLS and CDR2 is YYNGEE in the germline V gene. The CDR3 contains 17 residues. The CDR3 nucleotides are TGTGCCAGCAGCGTAGGCGCTCGGGAGGGCCGCACAGATACGCAGTATTTT. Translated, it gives CASSVGAREGRTDTQYF.

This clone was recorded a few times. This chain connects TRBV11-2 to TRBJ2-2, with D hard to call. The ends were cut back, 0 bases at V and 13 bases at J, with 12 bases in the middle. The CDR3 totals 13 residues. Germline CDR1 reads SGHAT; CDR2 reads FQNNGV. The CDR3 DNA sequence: TGTGCCAGCAGCTTAGATCAGGCAGGTGGGCTGTTTTTT. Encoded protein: CASSLDQAGGLFF.

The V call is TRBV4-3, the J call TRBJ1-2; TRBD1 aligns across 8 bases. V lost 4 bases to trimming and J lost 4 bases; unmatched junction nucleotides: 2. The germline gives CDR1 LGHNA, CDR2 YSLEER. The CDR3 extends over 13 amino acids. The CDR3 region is CASSRQGAYGYTF. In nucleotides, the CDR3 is TGCGCCAGCAGCCGGCAGGGGGCCTATGGCTACACCTTC.

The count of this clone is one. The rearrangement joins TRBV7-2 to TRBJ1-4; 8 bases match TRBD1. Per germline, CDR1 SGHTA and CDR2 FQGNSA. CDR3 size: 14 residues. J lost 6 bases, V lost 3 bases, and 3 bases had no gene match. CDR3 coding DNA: TGTGCCAGCAGCTTCGACAGGGGTGATGAAAAACTGTTTTTT. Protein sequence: CASSFDRGDEKLFF.

The CDR3 loop reads CASSYRAEGSGYTF. The CDR3 DNA sequence: TGTGCCAGCAGTTACCGAGCGGAGGGCTCTGGCTACACCTTC. The genes are TRBV6-6 and TRBJ1-2; D is uncertain. Per the germline V gene, CDR1 is MNHNY and CDR2 is SVGAGI (reference sequence). The CDR3 covers 14 residues. The germline V and J ends were trimmed by 2 bases and 7 bases, with 14 bases remaining between them.

The CDR3 nucleotides read TGTGCCAGCAGCTTAGGACTAGCGGGAGGGTACGAGCAGTACTTC. Translating it yields CASSLGLAGGYEQYF. The chain links TRBV11-2 to TRBJ2-7; TRBD2 matches 14 bases. The germline CDR1 and CDR2 sequences are SGHAT and FQNNGV. J gave up 4 bases and V 1 base, and 0 bases lay outside the gene matches. The CDR3 is 15 residues long.

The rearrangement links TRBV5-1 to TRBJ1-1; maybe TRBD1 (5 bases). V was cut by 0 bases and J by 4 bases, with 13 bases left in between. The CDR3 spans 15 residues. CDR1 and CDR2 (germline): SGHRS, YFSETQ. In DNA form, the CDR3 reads TGCGCCAGCAGCTTGGTGGTGGGGCTGGGCACTGAAGCTTTCTTT. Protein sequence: CASSLVVGLGTEAFF.

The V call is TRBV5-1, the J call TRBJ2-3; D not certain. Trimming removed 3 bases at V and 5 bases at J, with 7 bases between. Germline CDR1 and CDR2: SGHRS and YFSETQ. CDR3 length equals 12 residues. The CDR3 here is CASSSSGDTQYF. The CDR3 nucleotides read TGCGCCAGCAGCTCCTCGGGAGATACGCAGTATTTT.

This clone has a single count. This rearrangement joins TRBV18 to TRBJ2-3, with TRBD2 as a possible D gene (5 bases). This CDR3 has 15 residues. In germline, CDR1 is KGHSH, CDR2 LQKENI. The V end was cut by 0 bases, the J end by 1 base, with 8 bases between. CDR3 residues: CASSPPQLGTDTQYF. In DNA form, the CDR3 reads TGTGCCAGCTCACCACCCCAACTAGGCACAGATACGCAGTATTTT.

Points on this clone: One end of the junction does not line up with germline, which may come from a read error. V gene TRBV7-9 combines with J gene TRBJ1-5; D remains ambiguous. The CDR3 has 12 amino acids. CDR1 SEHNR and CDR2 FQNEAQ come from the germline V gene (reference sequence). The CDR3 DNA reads TGTTCCAGCAGCTTACCCTATTCGCCTCAGCATTTT. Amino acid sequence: CSSSLPYSPQHF. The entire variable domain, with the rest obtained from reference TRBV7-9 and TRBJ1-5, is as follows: DTGVSQNPRHKITKRGQNVTFRCDPISEHNRLYWYRQTLGQGPEFLTYFQNEAQLEKSRLLSDRFSAERPKGSFSTLEIQRTEQGDSAMYLCSSSLPYSPQHFGDGTRLSIL.

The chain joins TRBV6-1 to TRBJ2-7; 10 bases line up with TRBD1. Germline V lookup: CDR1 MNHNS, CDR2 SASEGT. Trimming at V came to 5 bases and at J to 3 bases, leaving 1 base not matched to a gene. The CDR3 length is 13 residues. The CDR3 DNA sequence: TGTGCCAGCAGTCGGGACAGGGGCTACGAGCAGTACTTC. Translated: CASSRDRGYEQYF.

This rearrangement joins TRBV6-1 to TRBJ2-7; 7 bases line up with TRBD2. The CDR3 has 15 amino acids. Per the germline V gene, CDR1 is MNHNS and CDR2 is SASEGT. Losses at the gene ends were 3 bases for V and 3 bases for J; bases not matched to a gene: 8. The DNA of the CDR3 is TGTGCCAGCAGTGAGAGCGGACTAGGAATCTACGAGCAGTACTTC. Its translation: CASSESGLGIYEQYF.

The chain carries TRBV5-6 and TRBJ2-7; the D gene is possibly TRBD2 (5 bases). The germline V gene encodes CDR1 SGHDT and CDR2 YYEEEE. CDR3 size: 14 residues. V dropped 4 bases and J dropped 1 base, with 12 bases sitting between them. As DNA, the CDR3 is TGTGCCAGCAGCCCGCGACCGGGATCCTACGAGCAGTACTTC. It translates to CASSPRPGSYEQYF.

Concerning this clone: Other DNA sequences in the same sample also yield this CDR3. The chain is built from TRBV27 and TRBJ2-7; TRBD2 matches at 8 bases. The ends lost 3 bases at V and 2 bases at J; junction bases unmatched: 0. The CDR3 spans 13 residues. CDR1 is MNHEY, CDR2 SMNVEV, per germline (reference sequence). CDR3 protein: CASSLGLAYEQYF. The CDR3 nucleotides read TGTGCCAGCAGTTTGGGACTAGCCTACGAGCAGTACTTC.

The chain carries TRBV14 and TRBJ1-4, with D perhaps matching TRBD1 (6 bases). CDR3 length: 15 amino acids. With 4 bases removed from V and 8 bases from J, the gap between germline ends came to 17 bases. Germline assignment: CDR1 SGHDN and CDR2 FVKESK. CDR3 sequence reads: CASSPVTGIVEKLFF. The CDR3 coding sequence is TGTGCCAGCAGCCCCGTCACAGGGATCGTAGAAAAACTGTTTTTT.

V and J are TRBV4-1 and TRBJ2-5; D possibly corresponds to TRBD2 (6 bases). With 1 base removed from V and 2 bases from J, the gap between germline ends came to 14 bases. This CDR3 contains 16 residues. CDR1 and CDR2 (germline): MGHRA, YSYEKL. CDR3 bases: TGCGCCAGCAGCCAAGCCAACCGGGGGAAGCAAGAGACCCAGTACTTC. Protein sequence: CASSQANRGKQETQYF.

As DNA, the CDR3 is TGTGCCAGCAGGGGGGCCCGGCTGTCCCGAGAGACCCAGTACTTC. Residues: CASRGARLSRETQYF. This chain uses TRBV2 with TRBJ2-5; tentatively, D is TRBD1 (6 bases). Germline V gives CDR1 SNHLY, CDR2 FYNNEI. Trimming pared 6 bases from V and 4 bases from J, leaving 18 bases between. CDR3 length: 15 residues. The variable domain in full, with the rest retrieved from reference TRBV2 and TRBJ2-5, is EPEVTQTPSHQVTQMGQEVILRCVPISNHLYFYWYRQILGQKVEFLVSFYNNEISEKSEIFDDQFSVERPDGSNFTLKIRSTKLEDSAMYFCASRGARLSRETQYFGPGTRLLVL.

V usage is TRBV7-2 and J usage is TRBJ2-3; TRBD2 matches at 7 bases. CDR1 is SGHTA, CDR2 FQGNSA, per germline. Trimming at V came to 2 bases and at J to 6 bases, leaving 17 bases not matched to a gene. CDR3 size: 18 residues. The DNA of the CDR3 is TGTGCCAGCAGCTTAAATGGTCTGGGCGGGAGTTCGGGGGATACGCAGTATTTT. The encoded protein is CASSLNGLGGSSGDTQYF. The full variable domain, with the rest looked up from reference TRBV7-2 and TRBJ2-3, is GAGVSQSPSNKVTEKGKDVELRCDPISGHTALYWYRQSLGQGLEFLIYFQGNSAPDKSGLPSDRFSAERTGGSVSTLTIQRTQQEDSAVYLCASSLNGLGGSSGDTQYFGPGTRLTVL.

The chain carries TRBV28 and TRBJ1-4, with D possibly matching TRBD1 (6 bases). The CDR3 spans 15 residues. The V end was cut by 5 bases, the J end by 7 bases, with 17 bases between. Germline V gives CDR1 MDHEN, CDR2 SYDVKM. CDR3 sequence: CASSPLQGRREKLFF. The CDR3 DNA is TGTGCCAGCAGTCCCCTACAGGGAAGACGTGAAAAACTGTTTTTT.

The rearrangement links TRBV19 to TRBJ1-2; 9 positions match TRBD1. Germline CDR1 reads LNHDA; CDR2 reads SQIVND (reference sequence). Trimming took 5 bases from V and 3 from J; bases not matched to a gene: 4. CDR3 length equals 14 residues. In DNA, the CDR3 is TGTGCCAGTAGTGGTTGGGACAGGGACTATGGCTACACCTTC. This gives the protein CASSGWDRDYGYTF.

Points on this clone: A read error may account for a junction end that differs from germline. The CDR3 spells CSSSSRQGNHEQFF. In nucleotides, the CDR3 is TGTTCCAGCAGCTCCCGACAGGGGAACCATGAGCAGTTCTTC. The J gene is TRBJ2-1, the V gene TRBV7-9; the match to TRBD1 covers 8 bases. This CDR3 is 14 amino acids long. Germline V CDR1 and CDR2: SEHNR, FQNEAQ (reference sequence).

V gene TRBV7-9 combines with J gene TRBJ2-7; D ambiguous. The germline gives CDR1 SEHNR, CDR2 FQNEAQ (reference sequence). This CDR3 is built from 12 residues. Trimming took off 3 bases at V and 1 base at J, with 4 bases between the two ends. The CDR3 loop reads CASSFSSYEQYF. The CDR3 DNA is TGTGCCAGCAGCTTTAGTTCCTACGAGCAGTACTTC.

The DNA of the CDR3 is TGTGCCAGCCAATCTTGGGGGGGCCCCTATGGCTACACCTTC. Translation: CASQSWGGPYGYTF. The chain joins TRBV19 to TRBJ1-2, with a tentative D call TRBD1 (6 bases). The CDR3 has 14 residues. V lost 9 bases and J 4 bases, leaving 18 bases between the germline ends. Germline V gives CDR1 LNHDA, CDR2 SQIVND (reference sequence).

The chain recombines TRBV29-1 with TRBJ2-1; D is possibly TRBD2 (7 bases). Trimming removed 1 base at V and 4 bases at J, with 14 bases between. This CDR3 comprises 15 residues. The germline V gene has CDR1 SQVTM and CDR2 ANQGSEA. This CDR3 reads CSVEGGGSLYNEQFF. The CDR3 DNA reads TGCAGCGTTGAAGGGGGGGGCTCCCTATACAATGAGCAGTTCTTC.

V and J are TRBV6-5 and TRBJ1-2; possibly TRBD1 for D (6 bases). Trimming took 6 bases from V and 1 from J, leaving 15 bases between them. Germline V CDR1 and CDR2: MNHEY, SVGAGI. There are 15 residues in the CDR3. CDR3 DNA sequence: TGTGCCAGCAGCCCCTGGGGCAGGGGTAACTATGGCTACACCTTC. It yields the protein CASSPWGRGNYGYTF.

CDR3: CASSPWTRSSYEQYF. CDR3 nucleotides: TGTGCCAGCAGTCCGTGGACAAGGAGCTCCTACGAGCAGTACTTC. The gene calls are TRBV6-5 and TRBJ2-7; D might be TRBD1 (5 bases). Germline assignment: CDR1 MNHEY and CDR2 SVGAGI. With 5 bases removed from V and 0 bases from J, the gap between germline ends came to 14 bases. This CDR3 contains 15 residues.

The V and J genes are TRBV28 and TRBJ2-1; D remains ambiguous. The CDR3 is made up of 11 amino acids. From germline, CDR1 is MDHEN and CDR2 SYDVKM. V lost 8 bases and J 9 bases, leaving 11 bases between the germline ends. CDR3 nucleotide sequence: TGTGCCAGCCGCGCAGGCCCTGAGCAGTTCTTC. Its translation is CASRAGPEQFF.

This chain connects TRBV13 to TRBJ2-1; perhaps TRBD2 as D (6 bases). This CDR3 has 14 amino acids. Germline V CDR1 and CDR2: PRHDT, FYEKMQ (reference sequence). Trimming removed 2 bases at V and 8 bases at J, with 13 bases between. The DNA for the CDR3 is TGTGCCAGCAGCTTATGGGACTGGTCCCATGAGCAGTTCTTC. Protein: CASSLWDWSHEQFF. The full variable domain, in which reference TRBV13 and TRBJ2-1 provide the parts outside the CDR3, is AAGVIQSPRHLIKEKRETATLKCYPIPRHDTVYWYQQGPGQDPQFLISFYEKMQSDKGSIPDRFSAQQFSDYHSELNMSSLELGDSALYFCASSLWDWSHEQFFGPGTRLTVL.

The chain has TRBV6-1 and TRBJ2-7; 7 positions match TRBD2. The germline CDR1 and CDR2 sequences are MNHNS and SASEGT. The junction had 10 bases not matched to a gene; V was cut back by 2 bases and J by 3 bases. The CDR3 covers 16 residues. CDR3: CASSESGGGYSYEQYF. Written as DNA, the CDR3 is TGTGCCAGCAGTGAATCCGGGGGAGGGTACAGCTACGAGCAGTACTTC.

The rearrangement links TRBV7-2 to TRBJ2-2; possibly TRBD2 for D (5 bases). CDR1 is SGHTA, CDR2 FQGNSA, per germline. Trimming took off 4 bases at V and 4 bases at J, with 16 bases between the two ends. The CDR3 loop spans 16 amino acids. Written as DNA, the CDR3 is TGTGCCAGCAGCTCACGCGGGCTAGCCAGCACCGGGGAGCTGTTTTTT. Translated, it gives CASSSRGLASTGELFF.